The entry that follows covers one T cell receptor beta chain sequence. Antigen: not known. Indicated time point: peripheral blood 6 weeks after treatment start. The protocol was immunoSEQ multiplex PCR, while the TCRdb copy is restricted to in-frame clones and leaves out a portion. Counted here are 75,000 to 95,000 clones, about 91% occurring once; the ten biggest clones make up roughly 0.8%. The data were obtained in a study of PD-L1 blockade in urothelial cancer. Study background: Analyzed time points were 3 weeks (second dose) and 6 weeks after therapy began. Study observations and caveats: Durable benefit accompanied greater 3-week expansion of tumor-associated blood clones.

The TCR comes from a woman of 80 years or more with urothelial cancer. Sequenced material: PBMCs, taken around atezolizumab (anti-PD-L1) treatment.

The CDR3 here is CSTAGTGFTDTQYF. The CDR3 region has the DNA TGCAGCACAGCCGGGACTGGGTTCACAGATACGCAGTATTTT. The chain links TRBV29-1 to TRBJ2-3, with D perhaps TRBD2 (6 bases). CDR3 length: 14 amino acids. Germline V lookup: CDR1 SQVTM, CDR2 ANQGSEA. Trimming removed 8 bases from V and 2 bases from J, with 17 bases in between.